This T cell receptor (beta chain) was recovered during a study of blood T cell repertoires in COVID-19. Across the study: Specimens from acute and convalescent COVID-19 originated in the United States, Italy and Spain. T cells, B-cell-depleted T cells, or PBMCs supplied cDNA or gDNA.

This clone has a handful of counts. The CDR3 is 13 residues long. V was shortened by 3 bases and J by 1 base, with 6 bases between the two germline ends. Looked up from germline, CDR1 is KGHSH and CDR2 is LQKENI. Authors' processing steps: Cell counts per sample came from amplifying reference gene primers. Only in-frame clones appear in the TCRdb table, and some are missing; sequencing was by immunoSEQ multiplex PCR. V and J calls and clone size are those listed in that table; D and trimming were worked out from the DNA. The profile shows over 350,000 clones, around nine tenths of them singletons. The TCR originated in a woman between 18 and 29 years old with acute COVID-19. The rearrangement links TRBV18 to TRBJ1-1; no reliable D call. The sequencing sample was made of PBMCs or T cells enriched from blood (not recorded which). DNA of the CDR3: TGTGCCAGCTCACCGAGTGAGAACACTGAAGCTTTCTTT. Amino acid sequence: CASSPSENTEAFF.